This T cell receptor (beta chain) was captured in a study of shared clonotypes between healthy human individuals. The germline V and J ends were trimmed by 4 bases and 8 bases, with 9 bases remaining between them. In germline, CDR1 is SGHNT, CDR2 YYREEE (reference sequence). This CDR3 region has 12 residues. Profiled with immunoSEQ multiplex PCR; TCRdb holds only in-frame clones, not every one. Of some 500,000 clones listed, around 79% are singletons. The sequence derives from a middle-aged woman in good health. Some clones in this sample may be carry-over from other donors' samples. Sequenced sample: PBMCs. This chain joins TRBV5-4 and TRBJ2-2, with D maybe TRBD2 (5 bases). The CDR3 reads CASSLDSGELFF. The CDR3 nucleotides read TGTGCCAGCAGCCTGGACTCTGGGGAGCTGTTTTTT.